This T cell receptor beta chain was found in a study of T cells in localized non-small cell lung cancer. Study conclusions and caveats: Owing to sequencing of a solitary tumor region, heterogeneity cannot be discounted. Clonality of T cells reached its maximum in uninvolved adjacent lung, surpassing tumor.

This clone was picked up one time. Antigen unknown. Some clones are missing from TCRdb's copy, which holds only in-frame ones; the method was immunoSEQ multiplex PCR. The sample shows around 3,600 clones, approximately 30% of them seen only once. This CDR3 contains 13 residues. Per germline, CDR1 MNHGY and CDR2 SAAAGT. The V gene lost 4 bases and the J gene lost 6 bases, with 11 bases spanning the gap. This sequence originates from a male donor at least 60 years old with stage III lung adenocarcinoma. The gene calls are TRBV6-8 and TRBJ2-3; no firm D call. Specimen: normal lung tissue next to the tumor, collected before any cancer treatment. CDR3 sequence: CASSFKDPDTQYF. DNA for the CDR3: TGTGCCAGCAGTTTTAAGGACCCGGATACGCAGTATTTT.